The 15 T cell receptor beta chains below were found in one sample sequenced in a study of graft-versus-host responses after intestinal transplantation. Measured with immunoSEQ multiplex PCR; TCRdb has only the in-frame clones, and not every one. This sample carries about 97,000 clones, roughly 90% of them seen once, and the ten largest clones take 16%. This specimen consisted of PBMCs, obtained roughly 410 days after intestinal transplant. Every receptor here comes from a human patient who received an intestinal transplant, so some T cells may come from the graft donor.

The chain combines TRBV10-2 with TRBJ2-3, with D uncertain. The CDR3 has 13 amino acids. Trimming took off 4 bases at V and 1 base at J, with 6 bases between the two ends. From germline, CDR1 is WSHSY and CDR2 SAAADI. DNA for the CDR3: TGCGCCAGCAGTGGGGATCGCACAGATACGCAGTATTTT. Encoded protein: CASSGDRTDTQYF.

The chain has TRBV29-1 and TRBJ1-2; perhaps TRBD1 as D (5 bases). V lost 6 bases and J 5 bases, leaving 16 bases between the germline ends. Per the germline V gene, CDR1 is SQVTM and CDR2 is ANQGSEA. The CDR3 loop spans 13 amino acids. The CDR3 protein is CSVEPTEGYGYTF. For the CDR3, the DNA is TGCAGCGTAGAGCCTACGGAGGGGTATGGCTACACCTTC.

This clone was picked up one time. This chain uses TRBV18 with TRBJ1-1, with D possibly TRBD1 on 5 matching bases. The CDR3 has 13 amino acids. Trimming cost V 2 bases and J 5 bases, with 9 bases left between them. The germline V gene encodes CDR1 KGHSH and CDR2 LQKENI. In DNA form, the CDR3 reads TGTGCCAGCTCACCATCAGGGTGGACTGAAGCTTTCTTT. Protein product: CASSPSGWTEAFF. Full variable domain (outside the CDR3, taken from reference TRBV18 and TRBJ1-1): NAGVMQNPRHLVRRRGQEARLRCSPMKGHSHVYWYRQLPEEGLKFMVYLQKENIIDESGMPKERFSAEFPKEGPSILRIQQVVRGDSAAYFCASSPSGWTEAFFGQGTRLTVV.

V and J are TRBV5-4 and TRBJ1-2, with unresolved D. The V end lost 4 bases, the J end lost 4 bases, and 17 bases lay between the germline ends. CDR1 and CDR2 from the germline V gene are SGHNT and YYREEE (reference sequence). CDR3 length: 15 residues. The CDR3 loop is CASSPSLGGRYGYTF. DNA for the CDR3: TGTGCCAGCAGCCCCTCGCTTGGAGGCCGCTATGGCTACACCTTC.

V is TRBV4-2 and J is TRBJ1-1; no definite D call. CDR3 length equals 13 residues. From germline, CDR1 is LGHNA and CDR2 YNFKEQ. V lost 3 bases and J lost 2, with 7 bases in between. The CDR3 region has the DNA TGTGCCAGCAGCCACCTCCTAAACACTGAAGCTTTCTTT. Its protein product is CASSHLLNTEAFF.

The chain uses TRBV11-1 and TRBJ2-1; TRBD2 matches at 8 bases. This CDR3 has 15 residues. CDR1 and CDR2 (germline): SGHAT, FQDESV (reference sequence). V lost 2 bases and J lost 4; bases outside the gene matches: 4. CDR3 DNA: TGTGCCAGCAGCTTACGCGGGGGGCCTTACAATGAGCAGTTCTTC. This codes for CASSLRGGPYNEQFF.

The chain joins TRBV10-3 to TRBJ1-3, with D perhaps TRBD1 (5 bases). The CDR3 runs 14 residues. Germline V gives CDR1 ENHRY, CDR2 SYGVKD. V was clipped by 6 bases and J by 5 bases, with 14 bases between them. CDR3 protein: CAISLGRARNTIYF. DNA for the CDR3: TGTGCCATCAGCCTGGGACGGGCCCGAAACACCATATATTTT.

The table lists this clone with a few counts. Distinct nucleotide sequences in the sample also encode this CDR3. The V and J genes are TRBV6-5 and TRBJ1-1, with no clear D. This CDR3 has 15 residues. Germline V gene lookup returns CDR1 MNHEY and CDR2 SVGAGI. The V end was cut by 0 bases, the J end by 0 bases, with 8 bases between. In DNA form, the CDR3 reads TGTGCCAGCAGTTACTCAGGAGGGATGAACACTGAAGCTTTCTTT. It codes for CASSYSGGMNTEAFF.

In this sample, this clone turned up once. This sequence joins TRBV27 and TRBJ1-2; 7 nucleotides line up with TRBD1. Germline CDR1 is MNHEY and CDR2 is SMNVEV (reference sequence). The CDR3 is made up of 13 amino acids. Trimming at V came to 3 bases and at J to 8 bases, leaving 6 bases not matched to a gene. In nucleotides, the CDR3 is TGTGCCAGCAGTTTTGGGGCAGGGGGGGGCTACACCTTC. This translates into CASSFGAGGGYTF.

The chain couples TRBV7-6 to TRBJ2-1; D not resolved. This CDR3 has 13 residues. The germline V gene encodes CDR1 SGHVS and CDR2 FNYEAQ. The germline V and J ends were trimmed by 0 bases and 0 bases, with 0 bases remaining between them. CDR3 bases: TGTGCCAGCAGCTTAGCCTCCTACAATGAGCAGTTCTTC. This translates into CASSLASYNEQFF.

The chain recombines TRBV2 with TRBJ2-5, with a tentative D call TRBD2 (6 bases). CDR1 and CDR2 (germline): SNHLY, FYNNEI. V lost 5 bases and J 3 bases, leaving 10 bases between the germline ends. CDR3 length: 13 amino acids. Here the CDR3 DNA reads TGTGCCAGCAGTCCGTGGGGGGAAGAGACCCAGTACTTC. Protein sequence: CASSPWGEETQYF.

The rearrangement links TRBV4-1 to TRBJ2-5; 12 positions agree with TRBD2. The V and J ends lost 4 bases and 0 bases, in that order; junction bases with no gene match: 6. The CDR3 loop spans 17 amino acids. Germline CDR1 and CDR2: MGHRA and YSYEKL. CDR3 loop: CASSRGLAGTYQETQYF. The CDR3 nucleotides are TGCGCCAGCAGCCGCGGACTAGCGGGGACGTACCAAGAGACCCAGTACTTC.

In DNA form, the CDR3 reads TGTGCCAGCAGTTATGGACAGGATGAATTGGACGAGCAGTACTTC. Protein: CASSYGQDELDEQYF. The rearrangement uses TRBV6-5 and TRBJ2-7; 7 bases align to TRBD1. This CDR3 spans 15 amino acids. J gave up 5 bases and V 3 bases, and 10 bases lay outside the gene matches. Germline CDR1 MNHEY, CDR2 SVGAGI.

This clone has only a few counts. The chain links TRBV9 to TRBJ1-6; D is unclear. The CDR3 is 15 residues long. CDR1 is SGDLS and CDR2 is YYNGEE in the germline V gene. Trimming removed 0 bases at V and 8 bases at J, with 12 bases between. The CDR3 sequence is CASSVVPASDSPLHF. In nucleotides, the CDR3 is TGTGCCAGCAGCGTAGTCCCAGCGAGTGATTCACCCCTCCACTTT.

V usage is TRBV10-1 and J usage is TRBJ1-3, with D maybe TRBD1 (6 bases). The V gene lost 7 bases and the J gene lost 7 bases, with 17 bases spanning the gap. CDR1 is WNHNN and CDR2 is SYGVQD in the germline V gene (reference sequence). The CDR3 totals 14 residues. The CDR3 region has the DNA TGCGCCAGCACCCACAGGGATTTAAGGAACACCATATATTTT. This sequence encodes CASTHRDLRNTIYF.